This T cell receptor beta chain was sequenced for a study of radiation and T cells in renal cell carcinoma. Overall study findings and caveats: In blood, top tumor clones expanded by 2 weeks, shrinking by 4.

Data came from immunoSEQ multiplex PCR; TCRdb stores just in-frame clones and leaves some out. The table records around 60,000 clones, around 80% of them present only once. Regarding time point: blood 2 weeks post-SBRT. Indicated treatment: 15 Gy SBRT to primary tumor, nephrectomy 4 weeks later. Of note for this clone: Its antigen is as yet unknown.

The length of the CDR3 is 13 residues. V was clipped by 4 bases and J by 7 bases, with 13 bases between them. Germline loops: CDR1 SQVTM, CDR2 ANQGSEA. The V call is TRBV29-1, the J call TRBJ1-4; no reliable D call. This material consisted of blood, taken from a patient whose treatment included radiotherapy and nephrectomy. The sequence came from a man aged 60-69 years with renal cell carcinoma. This CDR3 reads CSVAWSGGEKLFF. The CDR3 bases are TGCAGCGTTGCATGGTCGGGCGGTGAAAAACTGTTTTTT. Full variable domain (rest looked up from reference TRBV29-1 and TRBJ1-4): SAVISQKPSRDICQRGTSLTIQCQVDSQVTMMFWYRQQPGQSLTLIATANQGSEATYESGFVIDKFPISRPNLTFSTLTVSNMSPEDSSIYLCSVAWSGGEKLFFGSGTQLSVL.